A single sample is the source of the 25 T cell receptor beta chains below, sequenced in a study of tumor and adjacent non-tumor tissue in lung cancer. TCRbeta libraries were built with three rounds of nested PCR, modified from ARM-PCR. TCRdb re-analysed the multiplex PCR reads in MiXCR, keeping a single row per CDR3 protein. The sample has more than 95,000 distinct CDR3 sequences; around three fifths are singletons. RNA was extracted from bulk tissue without any cell sorting. The sample comprised lung tumor tissue. The receptor set was obtained from a man aged 25 to 45 with non-small cell lung cancer.

This clonotype showed up just a few times. V usage is TRBV20-1 and J usage is TRBJ2-3; D may be TRBD2 (5 bases). The germline CDR1 and CDR2 sequences are DFQATT and SNEGSKA (reference sequence). The CDR3 covers 15 residues. CDR3: CSHLEASRYTDTQYF. The CDR3, as DNA: TGCAGCCATCTGGAAGCTAGCAGATACACAGATACGCAGTATTTT.

A remark on this clonotype: Likely a read error: the CDR3 ends without its conserved phenylalanine or tryptophan. The J gene is TRBJ2-7, the V gene TRBV20-1; tentative D call: TRBD1 (5 bases). Trimming stripped 3 bases from V and 0 bases from J, with 12 bases between. CDR3 length: 14 residues. The V gene's germline CDR1 is DFQATT and CDR2 SNEGSKA (reference sequence). CDR3 protein: CSASPTGNSYEQYS. The CDR3 DNA is TGCAGTGCTAGCCCAACAGGAAACTCCTACGAGCAGTACTCC.

This clonotype has ten or more counts. This chain joins TRBV7-3 and TRBJ2-5; D is ambiguous. Germline V CDR1 and CDR2: SGHTA, FQGTGA. There are 13 residues in the CDR3. V lost 4 bases and J lost 5, with 11 bases in between. Here the CDR3 DNA reads TGTGCCAGCAGCTCGTCGTCTGGGGAGACCCAGTACTTC. It codes for CASSSSSGETQYF.

As concerns this clonotype: One base away lies a much larger clone, so this may be a sequencing read error. The genes are TRBV7-9 and TRBJ1-1, with 8 bases lining up with TRBD1. The CDR3 totals 14 residues. Unmatched junction bases numbered 4, after V lost 6 bases and J lost 1 base. Germline V gene data show CDR1 as SEHNR and CDR2 as FQNEAQ (reference sequence). The CDR3 nucleotides read TGTGCCAGCAGAATCGGACAGGGGAACACTGAAGCTTTCTTT. It translates to CASRIGQGNTEAFF.

This clonotype was counted ten times or more. J is TRBJ2-3 and V is TRBV12-3 or TRBV12-4; D might be TRBD2 (7 bases). V lost 2 bases and J lost 3, with 15 bases in between. The CDR3 has 16 residues. CDR3 loop: CASSLWAGAGTDTQYF. The CDR3 coding sequence is TGTGCCAGCAGTTTATGGGCGGGGGCTGGGACAGATACGCAGTATTTT.

As for this clonotype: No conserved phenylalanine or tryptophan is present at the end of the CDR3, so a read error is the likely explanation. Because the CDR3's place on the DNA is in doubt, the DNA is left out and the CDR3 is given as listed by TCRdb. The J gene is TRBJ2-6, the V gene TRBV12-3 or TRBV12-4; the table's D call TRBD1 went unverified against the DNA. The length of the CDR3 is 17 amino acids, counting both ends. The CDR3 is CASTPGQGKTGANVQTL.

The V gene is TRBV24-1, the J gene TRBJ2-7; 7 nucleotides align to TRBD1. V dropped 6 bases and J dropped 11; count of bases not matched to a gene: 15. From germline, CDR1 is KGHDR and CDR2 SFDVKD. The CDR3 totals 14 residues. The CDR3: CATSRRDRAYEKYF. CDR3 sequence (DNA): TGTGCCACCAGTCGGCGCGACAGGGCCTACGAAAAGTACTTC.

This clonotype showed up many times. The genes are TRBV20-1 and TRBJ2-3; TRBD2 aligns across 14 bases. J lost 7 bases, V lost 6 bases, and 6 bases had no gene match. CDR3 size: 14 residues. CDR1 is DFQATT and CDR2 is SNEGSKA in the germline V gene (reference sequence). CDR3 DNA sequence: TGCAGTGCGAGACTAGCGGGAGGGGTAAATACGCAGTATTTT. Translation: CSARLAGGVNTQYF.

The chain has TRBV6-1 and TRBJ2-5; 8 bases line up with TRBD1. Losses at the gene ends were 8 bases for V and 10 bases for J; bases not matched to a gene: 18. CDR1 is MNHNS, CDR2 SASEGT, per germline. CDR3 length equals 15 residues. In nucleotides, the CDR3 is TGTGCCAGCGTAGTGGGTGGGCAGGGGGCAAAGATCCAGTACTTC. Amino acids: CASVVGGQGAKIQYF.

This clonotype was recorded many times. J is TRBJ2-7 and V is TRBV20-1, with 8 positions matching TRBD2. CDR3 length: 14 residues. The germline V gene encodes CDR1 DFQATT and CDR2 SNEGSKA (reference sequence). V shed 1 base, J shed 3 bases, and the junction held 5 bases outside the gene matches. This CDR3 is CSARVRTSSYEQYF. The CDR3 DNA is TGCAGTGCTAGAGTTAGGACTAGCAGCTACGAGCAGTACTTC.

The chain joins TRBV20-1 to TRBJ2-3; maybe TRBD2 (6 bases). The CDR3 runs to 13 residues. Germline CDR1 and CDR2: DFQATT and SNEGSKA (reference sequence). The CDR3 region has the DNA TGCAGAGCTGGAGAGCGGGGCACAGATACGCAGTATTTT. It codes for CRAGERGTDTQYF.

This clonotype was seen repeatedly, ten times or more. The V call is TRBV12-3 or TRBV12-4, the J call TRBJ2-1; 9 positions agree with TRBD2. This CDR3 is 13 amino acids long. Germline trimming cut 4 bases from V and 15 bases from J; bases unmatched to any gene: 10. The chain's CDR3 is CASSSGLAGRVFF. The CDR3 DNA is TGTGCCAGCAGTTCGGGACTAGCCGGACGTGTGTTCTTC.

V and J are TRBV6-1 and TRBJ2-1; D is unclear. The CDR3 spans 12 residues. The germline V gene encodes CDR1 MNHNS and CDR2 SASEGT. With 4 bases removed from V and 10 bases from J, the gap between germline ends came to 11 bases. CDR3 DNA sequence: TGTGCCAGCAGTGTGAATGGGGAAGAGCAGTTCTTC. As protein: CASSVNGEEQFF.

Comment on this clonotype: A much larger clonotype is one base distant, so this may be a read error. The chain recombines TRBV6-2 or TRBV6-3 with TRBJ2-7; 8 bases match TRBD1. The CDR3 extends over 14 amino acids. From germline, CDR1 is MNHEY and CDR2 SVGEGT. V lost 7 bases and J lost 3; bases outside the gene matches: 8. The CDR3 loop is CASTSWTGNYEQYF. CDR3 in DNA: TGTGCCAGCACTTCGTGGACAGGGAACTACGAGCAGTACTTC.

As to this clonotype: Since a much larger clone is just one base distant, this may be a read error. The V and J genes are TRBV6-5 and TRBJ1-2, with TRBD1 identical over 8 bases. Per the germline V gene, CDR1 is MNHEY and CDR2 is SVGAGI. The CDR3 is made up of 14 amino acids. CDR3 amino acids: CASSQEQGGYGYSF. DNA for the CDR3: TGTGCCAGCAGCCAGGAACAGGGGGGCTATGGCTACAGCTTC.

About this clonotype itself: One base away lies a much larger clone, so this may be a sequencing read error. The V call is TRBV4-3, the J call TRBJ1-3; no clear D. The CDR3 totals 15 residues. The germline V gene has CDR1 LGHNA and CDR2 YSLEER. CDR3 nucleotides: TGCACCAGCAGCCAAGAGAGGGCGAAAGGAAACACCATATATTTT. Translating it yields CTSSQERAKGNTIYF.

As to this clonotype: At one end, the junction sequence differs from germline, possibly due to a read error. The chain couples TRBV5-1 to TRBJ2-1; D might be TRBD2 (6 bases). The CDR3 has 16 residues. CDR1 and CDR2 (germline): SGHRS, YFSETQ. The CDR3 region is CASSLLGGGVYNEQFF. The CDR3 DNA follows: TGCGCGAGCAGCCTGTTGGGGGGAGGAGTCTACAATGAGCAGTTCTTC. The full variable domain, its missing parts supplied by reference TRBV5-1 and TRBJ2-1, is KAGVTQTPRYLIKTRGQQVTLSCSPISGHRSVSWYQQTPGQGLQFLFEYFSETQRNKGNFPGRFSGRQFSNSRSEMNVSTLELGDSALYLCASSLLGGGVYNEQFFGPGTRLTVL.

This clonotype came up many times. The rearrangement joins TRBV20-1 to TRBJ1-4; D is unclear. The germline V gene encodes CDR1 DFQATT and CDR2 SNEGSKA (reference sequence). V dropped 4 bases and J dropped 0 bases, with 9 bases sitting between them. The CDR3 totals 14 residues. CDR3 loop: CSATKLATNEKLFF. CDR3 DNA: TGCAGTGCTACCAAGCTTGCAACTAATGAAAAACTGTTTTTT.

About this clonotype: Just one base apart from a much larger clone, this may be a read error. V is TRBV6-1 and J is TRBJ2-2, with TRBD1 as a possible D gene (6 bases). From germline, CDR1 is MNHNS and CDR2 SASEGT. This CDR3 is built from 17 residues. V was cut by 6 bases and J by 1 base, with 18 bases left in between. CDR3 sequence (DNA): TGTGCCAGCAGAACAGACGCTGGACAGAGGAACACCGGGGAGCTGTTTTTT. Translated, it gives CASRTDAGQRNTGELFF.

V gene TRBV11-3 combines with J gene TRBJ2-2; D is possibly TRBD2 (6 bases). CDR1 SGHNT and CDR2 YENEEA come from the germline V gene. Trimming pared 6 bases from V and 6 bases from J, leaving 17 bases between. The CDR3 has 15 residues. The CDR3, as DNA: TGTGCCAGCAGTTTTCTCCTAGGGGAGGCCGGGGAGCTGTTTTTT. This codes for CASSFLLGEAGELFF.

The chain recombines TRBV14 with TRBJ1-1, with 7 bases that match TRBD1. The CDR3 extends over 15 amino acids. Germline V lookup: CDR1 SGHDN, CDR2 FVKESK. V dropped 2 bases and J dropped 0; count of bases not matched to a gene: 3. CDR3 bases: TGTGCCAGCAGCCAATCGGGACAGTTGAACACTGAAGCTTTCTTT. It specifies CASSQSGQLNTEAFF. Drawing the rest from reference TRBV14 and TRBJ1-1, the complete variable domain is EAGVTQFPSHSVIEKGQTVTLRCDPISGHDNLYWYRRVMGKEIKFLLHFVKESKQDESGMPNNRFLAERTGGTYSTLKVQPAELEDSGVYFCASSQSGQLNTEAFFGQGTRLTVV.

Comment on this clonotype: The junction departs from germline at one end; a sequencing error may be responsible. The gene calls are TRBV7-9 and TRBJ2-2; D is possibly TRBD1 or TRBD2 (5 bases each). In germline, CDR1 is SEHNR, CDR2 FQNEAQ (reference sequence). CDR3 length equals 16 residues. Written as DNA, the CDR3 is TGTGCCAGCAGCCGTGCTGGGACCGCGAACGCCGGGGAGCTGTTTTTT. Translating it yields CASSRAGTANAGELFF.

This clonotype was counted between two and nine times. The rearrangement joins TRBV30 to TRBJ1-1; D gene unclear. From germline, CDR1 is GTSNPN and CDR2 SVGIG (reference sequence). V dropped 4 bases and J dropped 1 base, with 7 bases sitting between them. The CDR3 consists of 12 residues. CDR3 protein: CAWTSGNTEAFF. The CDR3 region has the DNA TGTGCCTGGACGTCGGGGAACACTGAAGCTTTCTTT.

Turning to this clonotype: Relative to the germline gene, one junction end is altered; a read error may explain this. The CDR3 bases are TGTGCCAGCAGCTATGACGCCGGGGAACTGGTTTTT. Protein product: CASSYDAGELVF. This chain joins TRBV11-3 and TRBJ2-2; tentative D call: TRBD2 (5 bases). The CDR3 is 12 amino acids. Germline V gene lookup returns CDR1 SGHNT and CDR2 YENEEA.

This chain joins TRBV4-1 and TRBJ1-5; 8 bases align to TRBD1. CDR1 and CDR2 from the germline V gene are MGHRA and YSYEKL. The trim removed 2 bases at V and 6 bases at J, leaving 9 bases unmatched. The CDR3 sequence is 16 residues long. The CDR3 here is CASSQRVDRVGQPQHF. The CDR3 DNA reads TGCGCCAGCAGCCAACGTGTGGACAGGGTAGGTCAGCCCCAGCATTTT.